These T cell receptor beta chains were read from a single sample in a study of shared clonotypes between healthy human individuals. Clones were sequenced by immunoSEQ multiplex PCR, and TCRdb holds only the in-frame ones, with some missing. The sample carries about 1.4 million clones, around 97% recorded once. Sample: naive CD4+ T cells sorted from blood. The receptors derive from a man aged 30 to 45 in good health. CDR3s include the opening cysteine and the closing phenylalanine or tryptophan. The D gene is left open where the match is weak. Expanded clones are given a class, and other clones once, few, many or no size at all.

j_gene: TRBJ2-3; abundance: .; d_gene: .; v_gene: TRBV28; CDR3aa: CASSSPRNTQYF; CDR3nt: TGTGCCAGCAGTTCCCCGAGGAATACGCAGTATTTT
j_gene: TRBJ2-7; abundance: .; d_gene: TRBD1; v_gene: TRBV11-2; CDR3aa: CASSLRTGPSYEQYF; CDR3nt: TGTGCCAGCAGCCTCCGGACAGGGCCATCCTACGAGCAGTACTTC
j_gene: TRBJ2-7; abundance: .; d_gene: TRBD2; v_gene: TRBV7-6; CDR3aa: CASSFPGLSYEQYF; CDR3nt: TGTGCCAGCAGCTTTCCGGGACTATCCTACGAGCAGTACTTC
j_gene: TRBJ2-1; abundance: .; d_gene: TRBD2; v_gene: TRBV7-9; CDR3aa: CASSLGLRTSGRLYNEQFF; CDR3nt: TGTGCCAGCAGCCTAGGACTCCGGACTAGCGGGAGGCTCTACAATGAGCAGTTCTTC
j_gene: TRBJ2-1; abundance: .; d_gene: .; v_gene: TRBV27; CDR3aa: CASSPSQTLGSNEQFF; CDR3nt: TGTGCCAGCAGTCCGTCTCAGACCCTCGGGAGCAATGAGCAGTTCTTC
j_gene: TRBJ2-5; abundance: .; d_gene: .; v_gene: TRBV29-1; CDR3aa: CSVDPGPYQETQYF; CDR3nt: TGCAGCGTTGATCCCGGGCCGTACCAAGAGACCCAGTACTTC
j_gene: TRBJ2-1; abundance: .; d_gene: .; v_gene: TRBV11-3; CDR3aa: CASSPPAGNEQFF; CDR3nt: TGTGCCAGCAGCCCACCTGCCGGCAATGAGCAGTTCTTC
j_gene: TRBJ2-5; abundance: .; d_gene: TRBD1; v_gene: TRBV10-1; CDR3aa: CASSADRRQETQYF; CDR3nt: TGCGCCAGCAGTGCGGACAGGCGACAAGAGACCCAGTACTTC
j_gene: TRBJ2-1; abundance: .; d_gene: TRBD2; v_gene: TRBV5-4; CDR3aa: CASSLVAGGGFDEQFF; CDR3nt: TGTGCCAGCAGCTTGGTAGCGGGAGGTGGTTTTGATGAGCAGTTCTTC
j_gene: TRBJ2-1; abundance: .; d_gene: TRBD2; v_gene: TRBV28; CDR3aa: CASSPWVAGALFEQFF; CDR3nt: TGTGCCAGCAGTCCCTGGGTTGCGGGAGCGTTATTTGAGCAGTTCTTC
j_gene: TRBJ1-5; abundance: .; d_gene: .; v_gene: TRBV9; CDR3aa: CASSVGGDSNQPQHF; CDR3nt: TGTGCCAGCAGCGTAGGAGGGGACAGCAATCAGCCCCAGCATTTT
j_gene: TRBJ1-1; abundance: .; d_gene: .; v_gene: TRBV19; CDR3aa: CASSRVGRGSFAEAFF; CDR3nt: TGTGCCAGTAGCCGGGTGGGCCGGGGATCTTTCGCTGAAGCTTTCTTT
j_gene: TRBJ2-7; abundance: .; d_gene: TRBD2; v_gene: TRBV5-4; CDR3aa: CASSSKTSSLHEQYF; CDR3nt: TGTGCCAGCAGCTCGAAGACTAGCTCCCTCCACGAGCAGTACTTC
j_gene: TRBJ1-5; abundance: .; d_gene: TRBD1; v_gene: TRBV6-5; CDR3aa: CASRQGDQPQHF; CDR3nt: TGTGCCAGTCGACAGGGCGATCAGCCCCAGCATTTT
j_gene: TRBJ1-2; abundance: .; d_gene: .; v_gene: TRBV7-9; CDR3aa: CASSLGAGSFF; CDR3nt: TGTGCCAGCAGCTTAGGGGCAGGCTCCTTCTTC
j_gene: TRBJ2-3; abundance: .; d_gene: .; v_gene: TRBV5-1; CDR3aa: CASSLAGKWHPDTQYF; CDR3nt: TGCGCCAGCAGCTTGGCGGGTAAATGGCACCCAGATACGCAGTATTTT
j_gene: TRBJ2-7; abundance: once; d_gene: .; v_gene: TRBV5-1; CDR3aa: CASSMEGWGRPHF; CDR3nt: TGCGCCAGCAGCATGGAGGGTTGGGGGCGTCCGCACTTC